This TCR beta chain comes out of a study of T-cell memory formation after mild COVID-19. Germline lookup yields CDR1 SNHLY and CDR2 FYNNEI. This CDR3 has 15 amino acids. Trimming cost V 8 bases and J 4 bases, with 20 bases left between them. Study-wide points: Clones contracting over day 15 to 85 were CD4/CD8 balanced, with later expanders leaning CD4+.

This clonotype was seen a few times. Its specificity is unknown. TCRdb fed the 5' RACE reads into MiXCR, producing one record per CDR3 protein. This sample yields about 130,000 distinct CDR3 sequences, of which 5% to 6.5% are seen a single time; approximately 2% belongs to the top ten. This chain joins TRBV2 and TRBJ2-5; possibly TRBD1 for D (6 bases). The sequencing sample was made of PBMCs or a T cell subset sorted from them (not recorded which). The sequence came from an adult woman who had mild COVID-19 (a few samples of this study predate the infection). Cell type and time point are not known. DNA for the CDR3: TGTGCCAGCTATGGGTACAGGGAAGTTCGAGAGACCCAGTACTTC. The encoded protein is CASYGYREVRETQYF.